Each of the 20 T cell receptor beta chains below was sequenced from the same sample in a study of regulatory T cells in long-lasting Graves disease (TCRdb year 2021). The method was multiplex PCR. Data came from an Illumina HiSeq 4000. TCR beta libraries were built with iRepertoire HTBI primers and Arm-PCR amplification of CDR3 regions. TCRdb reworked the public reads: Q25 trimming with fastp, MiXCR clone assembly, productive beta chains retained. Here each entry gathers all rows of one CDR3 protein and keeps the most common genes and DNA. The sample records about 460,000 distinct CDR3 sequences, approximately 23% of which are singletons. The top ten clones comprise under 15% of the sample. This sample's time point label indicates: persistent/refractory GD, antithyroid drugs over 5 years with positive TRAb. For both TCR sequencing and RNA sequencing, RNA was extracted from PBMCs using TRIzol. This specimen was peripheral blood mononuclear cells (PBMCs), taken when the disease was refractory, from a patient treated with antithyroid drugs. The source of these receptors is a female donor with Graves disease.

The CDR3 loop is CSVKPRDGNTGELFF. In DNA, the CDR3 is TGCAGCGTTAAACCCCGGGACGGCAACACCGGGGAGCTGTTTTTT. The chain joins TRBV29-1 to TRBJ2-2, with D perhaps being TRBD1 or TRBD2 (5 bases each). The CDR3 runs 15 residues. Trimming shortened V by 5 bases and J by 2 bases, and 15 bases separated the two germline ends. Per the germline V gene, CDR1 is SQVTM and CDR2 is ANQGSEA.

This clonotype has a count of ten or more. An end of the junction does not agree with germline; a read error may underlie this. The rearrangement joins TRBV7-7 to TRBJ2-7, with a weak D call TRBD1 (6 bases). The CDR3 has 15 residues. The V gene's germline CDR1 is SSHAT and CDR2 FNYEAQ (reference sequence). CDR3 DNA: TGTGCTAGCAGCCGTACCGGGGACATGAAGTACGAGCAGTACTTC. It codes for CASSRTGDMKYEQYF.

The sample holds a few counts of this clonotype. The chain uses TRBV28 and TRBJ2-4, with D unclear. The CDR3 spans 13 residues. V shed 4 bases and J shed 2 bases, with 6 bases lying between them. CDR1 is MDHEN and CDR2 is SYDVKM in the germline V gene. CDR3 sequence reads: CASSSATKNIQYF. CDR3 bases: TGTGCCAGCAGTTCAGCGACCAAAAACATTCAGTACTTC.

This clonotype has more than one count but fewer than ten. V and J are TRBV7-2 and TRBJ1-1; D is undetermined. The CDR3 runs 11 residues. Trimming took 2 bases from V and 8 from J, leaving 6 bases between them. Germline lookup yields CDR1 SGHTA and CDR2 FQGNSA. This CDR3 is CASSLTVEAFF. The DNA for the CDR3 is TGTGCCAGCAGCTTAACGGTGGAAGCTTTCTTT.

The chain uses TRBV20-1 and TRBJ2-7; 10 bases align to TRBD1. V dropped 4 bases and J dropped 5; count of bases not matched to a gene: 8. This CDR3 is built from 14 residues. The germline V gene encodes CDR1 DFQATT and CDR2 SNEGSKA (reference sequence). The CDR3 region is CSATPGTGEHEQYF. In nucleotides, the CDR3 is TGCAGTGCTACCCCCGGGACAGGGGAACACGAGCAGTACTTC.

This clonotype was seen repeatedly, ten times or more. V and J are TRBV11-2 and TRBJ2-5; D ambiguous. The V gene lost 1 base and the J gene lost 5 bases, with 8 bases spanning the gap. Germline V CDR1 and CDR2: SGHAT, FQNNGV. The CDR3 spans 13 residues. The CDR3 loop is CASSLGHPETQYF. In DNA form, the CDR3 reads TGTGCCAGCAGCTTAGGCCACCCCGAGACCCAGTACTTC.

The J gene is TRBJ2-2, the V gene TRBV11-3; tentative D call: TRBD1 (6 bases). V gave up 5 bases and J gave up 6 bases, with 10 bases separating them. CDR3 size: 13 residues. Per the germline V gene, CDR1 is SGHNT and CDR2 is YENEEA. This CDR3 is CASSTGYAGELFF. The CDR3 bases are TGTGCCAGCAGCACAGGGTACGCCGGGGAGCTGTTTTTT.

The V and J genes are TRBV18 and TRBJ1-1, with D unresolved. The CDR3 covers 14 residues. Deletions cut 0 bases from V and 6 bases from J, with 11 bases between. Germline V gives CDR1 KGHSH, CDR2 LQKENI. The CDR3, as DNA: TGTGCCAGCTCACCACCGGGGTTGTGGGCTGAAGCTTTCTTT. It specifies CASSPPGLWAEAFF.

About this clonotype: It may be a read error: a sequence one base away is much more abundant. CDR3 loop: CASRTRTANTKAFF. The CDR3, as DNA: TGTGCCAGCAGAACCCGGACGGCGAACACTAAAGCTTTCTTT. The rearrangement joins TRBV28 to TRBJ1-1, with unresolved D. Germline CDR1 reads MDHEN; CDR2 reads SYDVKM. The CDR3 consists of 14 residues.

This rearrangement joins TRBV20-1 to TRBJ1-2; no clear D gene. This CDR3 comprises 12 residues. V lost 0 bases and J lost 6, with 8 bases in between. From germline, CDR1 is DFQATT and CDR2 SNEGSKA (reference sequence). The CDR3: CSARDRAHGYTF. Written as DNA, the CDR3 is TGCAGTGCTAGAGATAGGGCCCATGGCTACACCTTC.

This clonotype came up a few times. The genes are TRBV6-2 or TRBV6-3 and TRBJ2-1, with TRBD2 identical over 13 bases. The germline V gene encodes CDR1 MNHEY and CDR2 SVGEGT. This CDR3 contains 19 residues. The V segment lost 4 bases and the J segment 0 bases; nucleotides outside the gene matches: 9. CDR3 sequence: CASSSLGLAGRTSYNEQFF. The CDR3 DNA follows: TGTGCCAGCAGTTCCCTGGGACTAGCGGGACGTACCTCCTACAATGAGCAGTTCTTC.

At least ten counts were recorded for this clonotype. V usage is TRBV7-2 and J usage is TRBJ2-5; 7 positions agree with TRBD2. This CDR3 has 15 amino acids. V trimming: 5 bases; J trimming: 5 bases; junction bases outside the gene matches: 11. Germline V gives CDR1 SGHTA, CDR2 FQGNSA. The CDR3 is CASSPNAGGTETQYF. CDR3 bases: TGTGCCAGCAGCCCAAACGCCGGGGGGACGGAGACCCAGTACTTC.

This clonotype was counted at least ten times. The chain combines TRBV28 with TRBJ1-2; D gene uncertain. Between the trimmed V and J ends, which lost 6 bases and 1 base, there was a span of 21 bases. Germline assignment: CDR1 MDHEN and CDR2 SYDVKM. The CDR3 sequence is 17 residues long. CDR3 protein: CASSLTVKKGNNYGYTF. As DNA, the CDR3 is TGTGCCAGCAGCCTCACAGTGAAAAAAGGGAATAACTATGGCTACACCTTC.

This clonotype appeared many times. V is TRBV28 and J is TRBJ2-3, with 7 bases lining up with TRBD2. With V trimmed by 6 bases and J by 2 bases, 8 bases remained unmatched. The CDR3 covers 15 residues. Germline V lookup: CDR1 MDHEN, CDR2 SYDVKM. This CDR3 is CASSPGRGVTDTQYF. CDR3 sequence (DNA): TGTGCCAGCAGCCCTGGACGGGGGGTCACAGATACGCAGTATTTT.

In its sample, this clonotype was seen a few times. The chain combines TRBV5-6 with TRBJ2-2; 12 nucleotides match TRBD1. V was clipped by 3 bases and J by 0 bases; unmatched bases: 6. The germline CDR1 and CDR2 sequences are SGHDT and YYEEEE. The CDR3 runs to 18 residues. Here the CDR3 reads CASSSPGQGAPNTGELFF. As DNA, the CDR3 is TGTGCCAGCAGCTCACCGGGACAGGGGGCGCCGAACACCGGGGAGCTGTTTTTT.

The chain joins TRBV7-2 to TRBJ2-1; D is ambiguous. Trimming took 5 bases from V and 7 from J, leaving 12 bases between them. The V gene's germline CDR1 is SGHTA and CDR2 FQGNSA. This CDR3 is 13 amino acids long. The chain's CDR3 is CASSRIPSNEQFF. The CDR3 region has the DNA TGTGCCAGCAGCCGCATCCCTTCAAATGAGCAGTTCTTC.

This clonotype has ten or more counts. The gene calls are TRBV2 and TRBJ2-7; 11 bases match TRBD2. V was clipped by 5 bases and J by 7 bases; unmatched bases: 10. The germline V gene has CDR1 SNHLY and CDR2 FYNNEI. CDR3 length: 15 amino acids. CDR3 loop: CASSRLAGGPREQYF. In nucleotides, the CDR3 is TGTGCCAGCAGTCGTTTAGCGGGAGGGCCCCGGGAGCAGTACTTC. The variable domain in full, with the rest retrieved from reference TRBV2 and TRBJ2-7, is EPEVTQTPSHQVTQMGQEVILRCVPISNHLYFYWYRQILGQKVEFLVSFYNNEISEKSEIFDDQFSVERPDGSNFTLKIRSTKLEDSAMYFCASSRLAGGPREQYFGPGTRLTVT.

This clonotype was observed at least ten times. The CDR3: CASSPQGTYEQYF. The CDR3 DNA reads as TGTGCCAGCAGTCCCCAGGGGACCTACGAGCAGTACTTC. The chain combines TRBV28 with TRBJ2-7, with D possibly matching TRBD1 (6 bases). Germline CDR1 is MDHEN and CDR2 is SYDVKM. The CDR3 contains 13 residues. V was shortened by 5 bases and J by 2 bases, with 10 bases between the two germline ends.

This clonotype was seen a handful of times. The chain uses TRBV7-2 and TRBJ2-7; D may be TRBD1 or TRBD2 (5 bases each). This CDR3 has 18 residues. The V end lost 4 bases, the J end lost 0 bases, and 22 bases lay between the germline ends. Germline V gives CDR1 SGHTA, CDR2 FQGNSA. The CDR3 nucleotides read TGTGCCAGCAGCTGGCCAGAGGGCCCGAGGGGAAGCTCCTACGAGCAGTACTTC. Protein: CASSWPEGPRGSSYEQYF.

In its sample, this clonotype was seen many times. This rearrangement joins TRBV6-1 to TRBJ2-5; D gene uncertain. There are 10 residues in the CDR3. V lost 10 bases and J lost 5, with 8 bases in between. From germline, CDR1 is MNHNS and CDR2 SASEGT. CDR3 sequence reads: CATTRETQYF. The CDR3, as DNA: TGTGCCACCACACGGGAGACCCAGTACTTC.